One and the same sample provided the 13 T cell receptor beta chains below, sequenced in a study of patients and donors after allogeneic stem cell transplantation. TCRdb recomputed calls from the RT-PCR reads with MiXCR, one row per CDR3 protein. Here the sample spans roughly 200,000 distinct CDR3 sequences, 35% to 45% being singletons. Sequencing input: blood, either unsorted or a sorted T cell fraction (not recorded which). These receptors came from a human donor who was either an allogeneic HSCT recipient or a stem cell or donor lymphocyte infusion donor (not recorded which). It is not recorded whose cells these are; they may come from a transplant donor.

This clonotype was counted between two and nine times. The chain has TRBV4-3 and TRBJ1-6, with 7 bases that match TRBD1. The CDR3 runs to 17 residues. Trimming at V came to 0 bases and at J to 4 bases, leaving 6 bases not matched to a gene. The germline gives CDR1 LGHNA, CDR2 YSLEER. DNA for the CDR3: TGCGCCAGCAGCCAAGATCCTACAGGGGTATATAATTCACCCCTCCACTTT. Residues: CASSQDPTGVYNSPLHF.

J is TRBJ2-7 and V is TRBV3-1; 9 nucleotides match TRBD1. There are 16 residues in the CDR3. V shed 2 bases and J 3 bases; nucleotides not matched to a gene: 8. CDR1 is LGHDT and CDR2 is YNNKEL in the germline V gene (reference sequence). CDR3 loop: CASSQLPGTGFYEQYF. The CDR3 nucleotides are TGTGCCAGCAGCCAACTTCCCGGGACAGGGTTCTACGAGCAGTACTTC.

This clonotype was seen only a few times. This chain connects TRBV6-1 to TRBJ1-1; D ambiguous. V lost 3 bases, J lost 9 bases, and 11 bases lay in between. This CDR3 is 12 amino acids long. CDR1 and CDR2 from the germline V gene are MNHNS and SASEGT. The CDR3 DNA reads TGTGCCAGCAGTGAGATTCTGGCAAAAGCTTTCTTT. Encoded protein: CASSEILAKAFF.

The chain couples TRBV5-1 to TRBJ1-3, with a weak D call TRBD1 (5 bases). CDR3 size: 15 residues. The V end was cut by 4 bases, the J end by 6 bases, with 17 bases between. Germline CDR1 is SGHRS and CDR2 is YFSETQ. The CDR3, as DNA: TGCGCCAGCAGCCGGGACCGACCCGGGGAAAACACCATATATTTT. Translated, it gives CASSRDRPGENTIYF.

This chain uses TRBV5-6 with TRBJ2-4; D is unresolved. The CDR3 is made up of 12 amino acids. Trimming pared 4 bases from V and 13 bases from J, leaving 15 bases between. CDR1 is SGHDT and CDR2 is YYEEEE in the germline V gene. In DNA form, the CDR3 reads TGTGCCAGCAGCCAAAACCGGTCACCGCAGTACTTC. This gives the protein CASSQNRSPQYF.

This clonotype turned up a few times. This chain connects TRBV20-1 to TRBJ1-1, with D possibly TRBD1 on 6 matching bases. The V end lost 0 bases, the J end lost 8 bases, and 13 bases lay between the germline ends. Germline CDR1 and CDR2: DFQATT and SNEGSKA (reference sequence). This CDR3 is 13 amino acids long. The CDR3 nucleotides are TGCAGTGCTAGAGATGCGATGGGGGCAGAAGCTTTCTTT. Residues: CSARDAMGAEAFF.

J is TRBJ2-5 and V is TRBV5-1; TRBD1 might be the D (6 bases). This CDR3 has 16 residues. Trimming cost V 3 bases and J 4 bases, with 19 bases left between them. Germline-derived CDR1 and CDR2 are SGHRS and YFSETQ. For the CDR3, the DNA is TGCGCCAGCAGCTCTGGGACATCTGTCGGTCGAGAGACCCAGTACTTC. This sequence encodes CASSSGTSVGRETQYF.

This clonotype has a handful of counts. J is TRBJ1-1 and V is TRBV12-3 or TRBV12-4, with D possibly being TRBD1 (5 bases). The CDR3 loop spans 14 amino acids. V dropped 5 bases and J dropped 0 bases, with 10 bases sitting between them. The CDR3 bases are TGTGCCAGCAGTCCTCAGACAGTGAACACTGAAGCTTTCTTT. Residues: CASSPQTVNTEAFF.

The V gene is TRBV9, the J gene TRBJ2-1; D is possibly TRBD2 (6 bases). The V gene lost 3 bases and the J gene lost 9 bases, with 16 bases spanning the gap. CDR1 is SGDLS and CDR2 is YYNGEE in the germline V gene. This CDR3 has 14 residues. The CDR3 bases are TGTGCCAGCAGCGGCCGGGTGGGGCGGGGTGAGCAGTTCTTC. This sequence encodes CASSGRVGRGEQFF.

This clonotype was counted a few times. The gene calls are TRBV20-1 and TRBJ1-2; possible D gene TRBD1, 6 bases. Germline V CDR1 and CDR2: DFQATT, SNEGSKA (reference sequence). This CDR3 is built from 13 residues. Trimming stripped 3 bases from V and 2 bases from J, with 10 bases between. The CDR3 nucleotides read TGCAGTGCTAGCGGTCAGGGGAACTATGGCTACACCTTC. This encodes CSASGQGNYGYTF.

This chain uses TRBV5-1 with TRBJ1-6; maybe TRBD1 (5 bases). Per germline, CDR1 SGHRS and CDR2 YFSETQ. This CDR3 has 15 residues. With 7 bases removed from V and 7 bases from J, the gap between germline ends came to 18 bases. DNA for the CDR3: TGCGCCAGCGCTCAACACGGGGGAACAAATTCACCCCTCCACTTT. This gives the protein CASAQHGGTNSPLHF.

This clonotype was seen at least ten times. V is TRBV4-2 and J is TRBJ1-5, with D unclear. Germline values: CDR1 LGHNA, CDR2 YNFKEQ. V gave up 0 bases and J gave up 4 bases, with 10 bases separating them. The CDR3 is made up of 15 amino acids. Here the CDR3 DNA reads TGTGCCAGCAGCCAAGATATGGGGAGAAATCAGCCCCAGCATTTT. Amino acids: CASSQDMGRNQPQHF.

This clonotype was seen many times. The J gene is TRBJ1-1, the V gene TRBV5-1; a possible D gene is TRBD1 (5 bases). V lost 0 bases to trimming and J lost 1 base, with 7 bases between them. The CDR3 covers 14 residues. CDR1 SGHRS and CDR2 YFSETQ come from the germline V gene. The CDR3 sequence: CASSLAGPNTEAFF. Written as DNA, the CDR3 is TGCGCCAGCAGCTTGGCGGGGCCGAACACTGAAGCTTTCTTT.